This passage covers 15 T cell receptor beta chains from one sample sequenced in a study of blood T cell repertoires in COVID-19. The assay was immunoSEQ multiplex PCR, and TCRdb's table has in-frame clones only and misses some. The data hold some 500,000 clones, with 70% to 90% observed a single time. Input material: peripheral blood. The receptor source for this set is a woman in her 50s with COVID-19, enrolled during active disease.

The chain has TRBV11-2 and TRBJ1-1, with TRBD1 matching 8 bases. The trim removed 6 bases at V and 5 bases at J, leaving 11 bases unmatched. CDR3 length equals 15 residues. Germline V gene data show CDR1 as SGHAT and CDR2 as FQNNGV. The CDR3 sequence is CASSYTSGGSTEAFF. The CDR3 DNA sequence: TGTGCCAGCAGTTATACTTCAGGGGGCTCTACTGAAGCTTTCTTT.

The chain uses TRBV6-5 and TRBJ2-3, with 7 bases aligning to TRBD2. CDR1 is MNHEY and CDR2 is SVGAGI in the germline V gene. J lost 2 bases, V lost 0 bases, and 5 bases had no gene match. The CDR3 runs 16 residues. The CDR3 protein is CASSYSAGLPTDTQYF. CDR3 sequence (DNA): TGTGCCAGCAGTTACTCCGCGGGACTACCCACAGATACGCAGTATTTT.

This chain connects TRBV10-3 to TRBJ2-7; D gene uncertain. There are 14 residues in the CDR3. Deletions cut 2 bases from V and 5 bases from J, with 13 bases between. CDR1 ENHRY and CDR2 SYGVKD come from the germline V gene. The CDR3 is CAISEDDQVDEQYF. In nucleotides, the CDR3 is TGTGCCATCAGTGAGGACGACCAGGTGGACGAGCAGTACTTC.

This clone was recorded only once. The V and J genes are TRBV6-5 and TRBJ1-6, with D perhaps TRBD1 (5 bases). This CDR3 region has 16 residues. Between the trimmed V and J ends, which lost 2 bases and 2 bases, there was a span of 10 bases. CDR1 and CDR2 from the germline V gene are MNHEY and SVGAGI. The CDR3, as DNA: TGTGCCAGCAGTTACGGGGCGTCACCCTATAATTCACCCCTCCACTTT. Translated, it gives CASSYGASPYNSPLHF.

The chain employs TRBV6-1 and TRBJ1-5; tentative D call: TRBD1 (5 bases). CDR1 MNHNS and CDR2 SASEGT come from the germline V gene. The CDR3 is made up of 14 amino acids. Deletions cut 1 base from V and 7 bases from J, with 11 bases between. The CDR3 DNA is TGTGCCAGCAGTGAAGGGGGCGTAGAGCAGCCCCAGCATTTT. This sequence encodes CASSEGGVEQPQHF.

CDR3 loop: CASSLTGGIYGYTF. CDR3 DNA: TGTGCCAGCAGTCTTACAGGAGGGATCTATGGCTACACCTTC. The chain employs TRBV7-9 and TRBJ1-2; a weak D match, TRBD1 (5 bases). CDR3 length: 14 amino acids. The V end lost 6 bases, the J end lost 4 bases, and 15 bases lay between the germline ends. Germline lookup yields CDR1 SEHNR and CDR2 FQNEAQ (reference sequence).

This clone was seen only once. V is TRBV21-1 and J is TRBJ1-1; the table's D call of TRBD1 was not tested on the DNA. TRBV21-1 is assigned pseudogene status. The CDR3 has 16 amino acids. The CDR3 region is CASSKGPGARGTEAFF. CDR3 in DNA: TGTGCCAGCAGCAAGGGGCCCGGAGCAAGGGGCACTGAAGCTTTCTTT.

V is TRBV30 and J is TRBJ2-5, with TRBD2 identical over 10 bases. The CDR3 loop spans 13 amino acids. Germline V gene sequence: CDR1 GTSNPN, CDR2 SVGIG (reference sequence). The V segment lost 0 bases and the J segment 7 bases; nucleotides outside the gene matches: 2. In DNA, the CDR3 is TGTGCCTGGAGTGTCCAGCGGGGGGGGACCCAGTACTTC. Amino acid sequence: CAWSVQRGGTQYF.

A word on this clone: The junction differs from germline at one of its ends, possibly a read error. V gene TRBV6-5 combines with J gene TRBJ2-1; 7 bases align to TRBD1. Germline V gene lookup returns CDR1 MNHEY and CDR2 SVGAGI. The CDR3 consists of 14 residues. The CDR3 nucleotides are TGTGCCAGCAGTCGAGATTCTTACTCAGGGGGATCGGTCTTC. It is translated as CASSRDSYSGGSVF.

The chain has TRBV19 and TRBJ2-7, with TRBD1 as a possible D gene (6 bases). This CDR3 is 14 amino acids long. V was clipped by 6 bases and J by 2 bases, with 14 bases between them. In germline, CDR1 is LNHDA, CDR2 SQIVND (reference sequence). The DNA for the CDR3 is TGTGCCAGTAGCCTCAGGGACAAGACCTACGAGCAGTACTTC. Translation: CASSLRDKTYEQYF.

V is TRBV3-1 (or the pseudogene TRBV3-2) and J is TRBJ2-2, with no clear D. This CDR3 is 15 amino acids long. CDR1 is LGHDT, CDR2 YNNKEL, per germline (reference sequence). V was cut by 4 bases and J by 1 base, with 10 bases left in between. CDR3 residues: CASSLRLLNTGELFF. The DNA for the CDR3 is TGTGCCAGCAGCCTACGACTCCTGAACACCGGGGAGCTGTTTTTT.

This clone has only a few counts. CDR3 sequence reads: CASSPPEGRRTEAFF. The CDR3, as DNA: TGCGCCAGCAGCCCGCCGGAGGGGAGGAGAACTGAAGCTTTCTTT. This chain connects TRBV4-1 to TRBJ1-1; possible D gene TRBD1, 5 bases. CDR1 is MGHRA, CDR2 YSYEKL, per germline. The CDR3 consists of 15 residues. V dropped 4 bases and J dropped 5 bases, with 17 bases sitting between them.

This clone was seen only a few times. The CDR3 DNA reads as TGCGCCAGCAGCCTCGGGAGGGGAGAAGCAACTAATGAAAAACTGTTTTTT. Residues: CASSLGRGEATNEKLFF. V gene TRBV4-1 combines with J gene TRBJ1-4; tentatively, D is TRBD1 (5 bases). The CDR3 is 17 residues long. Germline assignment: CDR1 MGHRA and CDR2 YSYEKL. The germline V and J ends were trimmed by 4 bases and 0 bases, with 15 bases remaining between them.

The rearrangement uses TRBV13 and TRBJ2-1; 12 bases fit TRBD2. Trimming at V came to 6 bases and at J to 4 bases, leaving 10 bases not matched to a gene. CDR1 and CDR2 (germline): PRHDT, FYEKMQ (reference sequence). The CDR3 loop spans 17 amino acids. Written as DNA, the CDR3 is TGTGCCAGCAGTGGCCGTCGGACTAGCGGGGTTTACAATGAGCAGTTCTTC. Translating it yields CASSGRRTSGVYNEQFF. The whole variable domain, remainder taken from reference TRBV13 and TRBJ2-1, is AAGVIQSPRHLIKEKRETATLKCYPIPRHDTVYWYQQGPGQDPQFLISFYEKMQSDKGSIPDRFSAQQFSDYHSELNMSSLELGDSALYFCASSGRRTSGVYNEQFFGPGTRLTVL.

In nucleotides, the CDR3 is TGTGCCAGCAGTTATGACAGTCCCAATACGGTCTATGGCTACACCTTC. Its translation is CASSYDSPNTVYGYTF. This sequence joins TRBV6-2 or TRBV6-3 and TRBJ1-2, with D tentatively TRBD1 (5 bases). Germline V gene sequence: CDR1 MNHEY, CDR2 SVGEGT. The CDR3 covers 16 residues. Deletions cut 3 bases from V and 4 bases from J, with 18 bases between.